The source of this T cell receptor beta chain is a study of blood T cell repertoires in COVID-19. Study-wide background: Some COVID-19 samples were acute and others convalescent; all came from the United States, Italy and Spain. PBMCs, B-cell-depleted T cells, or T cells were the source of the cDNA or gDNA that made up the material.

CDR3 length: 15 amino acids. Per the germline V gene, CDR1 is SNHLY and CDR2 is FYNNEI. The V gene lost 8 bases and the J gene lost 0 bases, with 17 bases spanning the gap. Source study methods: Scientists estimated how many nucleated cells there were by amplifying reference gene primers. TCRdb's copy holds only in-frame clones and misses some; the assay was immunoSEQ multiplex PCR. The V and J calls and clone size come from that table; D and trimming were worked out from the DNA. The data contain over 75,000 clones, 86% of them singletons. Sequencing was performed on peripheral blood. The chain is built from TRBV2 and TRBJ2-7; possibly TRBD1 for D (5 bases). The receptor's source is a human donor in a cohort sampled during active COVID-19. CDR3 DNA: TGTGCCAGCGAGCAGGGCCGTCTCAGCTCCTACGAGCAGTACTTC. Protein sequence: CASEQGRLSSYEQYF. Filled out from reference TRBV2 and TRBJ2-7, the complete variable domain reads EPEVTQTPSHQVTQMGQEVILRCVPISNHLYFYWYRQILGQKVEFLVSFYNNEISEKSEIFDDQFSVERPDGSNFTLKIRSTKLEDSAMYFCASEQGRLSSYEQYFGPGTRLTVT.